This TCR beta chain was observed in a study of shared T cell receptors in the human thymus. The V gene's germline CDR1 is LGHNA and CDR2 YNFKEQ. This CDR3 contains 16 residues. V lost 0 bases and J 4 bases, leaving 16 bases between the germline ends. Libraries were prepared by immunoSEQ multiplex PCR; TCRdb keeps only in-frame clonotypes and omits some of them. The table has 700,000 to 750,000 clones, 70% to 90% seen once. This same sample was also taken into another study, of human thymus T cells. In that study: The people who donated were healthy Finnish babies having corrective surgery for congenital heart defects. In corrective heart surgery, resections were taken, and these provided the thymus tissue. Thymic repertoires overlap heavily among unrelated individuals, related research has reported.

Material for sequencing was thymocytes. J is TRBJ2-7 and V is TRBV4-2, with D perhaps matching TRBD2 (6 bases). This clonotype originated in a girl under three years old with a congenital heart defect. CDR3 region: CASSQEAPVEGYEQYF. CDR3 coding DNA: TGTGCCAGCAGCCAAGAGGCTCCCGTGGAGGGATACGAGCAGTACTTC.